This T cell receptor beta chain was identified during a study of beta chain features in type 1 diabetes. Expressed TCRB transcripts were sequenced because the entire RNA isolate underwent reverse transcription. Sequencing used immunoSEQ multiplex PCR; TCRdb keeps in-frame clones, though not all of them. This sample has 310,000 or so clones, with about a tenth found just once. Ten or more counts support this clone. Its antigen is not identified. The CDR3 is made up of 14 amino acids. Trimming pared 1 base from V and 8 bases from J, leaving 13 bases between. In germline, CDR1 is SGHTA, CDR2 FQGNSA. Study-wide points: Moderately but significantly shorter TCRB CDR3s were found in Type 1 diabetes patients in all four CD4+ subsets.

The rearrangement links TRBV7-2 to TRBJ2-3, with D tentatively TRBD1 (6 bases). The source is a young man with type 1 diabetes. What was sequenced was central memory CD4+ T cells from blood. The chain's CDR3 is CASSLGGLGGTQYF. The CDR3 nucleotides are TGTGCCAGCAGCTTAGGGGGGCTCGGTGGTACGCAGTATTTT. The full variable domain, completed using reference TRBV7-2 and TRBJ2-3, is GAGVSQSPSNKVTEKGKDVELRCDPISGHTALYWYRQSLGQGLEFLIYFQGNSAPDKSGLPSDRFSAERTGGSVSTLTIQRTQQEDSAVYLCASSLGGLGGTQYFGPGTRLTVL.